The entry that follows covers one T cell receptor (beta chain) sequence. No cognate antigen has been identified for it. No base quality values were provided; no much bigger clone lies one nucleotide off. The entire amount of isolated RNA was reverse transcribed using the High Capacity cDNA Reverse Transcription Kit, so the sequenced TCRB transcripts were expressed ones. Naive, central memory and regulatory T cell samples underwent deep immunoSEQ sequencing, averaging about 3.57 million total reads per sample. After sorted cells were lysed in RLT buffer, RNA was extracted with DNase-treated RNeasy Micro or Mini kits, with the choice depending on cell number. Each cell subset was processed separately to prevent cross-contamination, with patient and healthy donor samples processed together. Using the immunoSEQ multiplex PCR, TCRB sequences were amplified from cDNA into 87-bp fragments spanning the CDR3 region. Amplicons were sequenced on the Illumina HiSeq platform. Per the authors' processing: PCR bias was corrected computationally using synthetic template baselines, and reads within Hamming distance 2 were collapsed, with unmergeable singletons discarded. By aligning reads against IMGT, V, D and J genes, CDR3 length, and insertions or deletions at six rearrangement sites were assigned. Within each subset, clonotype counts were normalized to sorted cell number, after which true diversity and Gini coefficients were computed with the tcR R package. The overlap coefficient, calculated on TCRB nucleotide sequences, was used to quantify repertoire sharing. TCRdb took over this immuneACCESS table, retaining in-frame rearrangements with V and J assigned. Such tables are incomplete; in checked studies, under half of the missing clones stem from an unresolved V gene, and the remainder is unexplained. That table supplies the V and J calls and clone size; D and trimming were determined from the DNA. This sample holds under 200,000 clones; 10% were observed only once. The ten largest account for 0.4% to 0.55% of the sample.

This entry is derived from a study of beta chain features in type 1 diabetes (dated 2018 in TCRdb). At the level of the whole study: Mean age, gender distribution, total cell number and subset yield were not different between patients and healthy donors. A total of under 120,000,000 sorted cells were examined across all samples, and RNA yield correlated strongly with the number of cells per subset. The study compared TCRB repertoires of sorted circulating CD4+ T cell subsets between recently diagnosed type 1 diabetes patients and matched healthy donors. Whereas all 28 donors provided naive and central memory subsets, regulatory and stem cell-like memory subsets were isolated from just 8 patients and roughly 8 healthy donors.

V loses 5 bases of germline sequence and J loses 1 base, and the interval between the two ends is 13 bases. The CDR3 runs 15 amino acids, cysteine and phenylalanine included. The sequence is cut down to CDR3 DNA, 45 bases in frame from base 1. CDR1 and CDR2 (SGHDT, YYEEEE) derive from the germline V gene. Each donor gave one peripheral blood draw, approximately 0.11 L on average, collected into heparinised tubes. A BD FACSAria II and a panel including CD45RO, CCR7, CD25, CD127, CD95 and CD27 were used to sort naive, central memory, regulatory and stem cell-like memory CD4+ T cells. All sorted populations exceeded 95% purity. Right away, PBMCs were isolated by Lymphoprep density gradient centrifugation and were stained directly, with no culture step. So that batch effects would be minimized, each experiment stained and sorted samples in pairs, pairing one healthy donor with one patient. Study-level results and caveats: A moderate but significant shortening of TCRB CDR3 length was observed in type 1 diabetes patients in all four CD4+ subsets. Shorter templates might have been favored by PCR, but patient and control samples were amplified and corrected together, so both groups would have been affected equally by any skew. Sequencing cDNA rather than genomic DNA could over-represent highly expressing activated cells, although activation and CD3 levels did not differ between groups. HLA sub-analyses involved small numbers of individuals, so any influence of HLA type on TCRB rearrangement remained unresolved. Fewer insertions and more nucleotide deletions at VDJ recombination sites were observed in patients with type 1 diabetes, implying thymic rearrangement abnormalities. Naive, central memory and regulatory TCRB repertoires appeared more similar among patients than among healthy donors.

Source material: central memory CD4+ T cells from blood. The sequence joins TRBV5-6 to TRBJ2-4; perhaps TRBD1 is the D gene, with 6 bases matching. The receptor was isolated from a man aged 25 to 40 with type 1 diabetes. The DNA reads TGTGCCAGCAGTACCGCCACAGGGGCCAAAAACATTCAGTACTTC. This is translated as CASSTATGAKNIQYF.